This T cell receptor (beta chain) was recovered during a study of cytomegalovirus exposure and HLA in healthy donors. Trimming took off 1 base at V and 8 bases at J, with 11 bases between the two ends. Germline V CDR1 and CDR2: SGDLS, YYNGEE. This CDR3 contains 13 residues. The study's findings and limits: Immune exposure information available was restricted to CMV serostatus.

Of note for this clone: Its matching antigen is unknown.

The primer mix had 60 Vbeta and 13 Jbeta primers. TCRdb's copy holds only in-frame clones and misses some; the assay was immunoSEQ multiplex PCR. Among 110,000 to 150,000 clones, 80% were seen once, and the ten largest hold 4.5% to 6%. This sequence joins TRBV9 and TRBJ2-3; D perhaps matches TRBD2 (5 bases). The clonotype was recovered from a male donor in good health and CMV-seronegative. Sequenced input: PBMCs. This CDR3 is CASSVLGEGTQYF. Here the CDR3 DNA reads TGTGCCAGCAGCGTATTGGGAGAGGGTACGCAGTATTTT. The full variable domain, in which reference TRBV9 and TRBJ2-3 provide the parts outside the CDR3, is DSGVTQTPKHLITATGQRVTLRCSPRSGDLSVYWYQQSLDQGLQFLIQYYNGEERAKGNILERFSAQQFPDLHSELNLSSLELGDSALYFCASSVLGEGTQYFGPGTRLTVL.